This T cell receptor (beta chain) is from a study of control samples from healthy donors and cancer patients. Sequencing used immunoSEQ multiplex PCR; TCRdb keeps in-frame clones, though not all of them. This table holds about 140,000 clones, 80% to 95% found once. Germline CDR1 and CDR2: MNHEY and SMNVEV (reference sequence). After removal of 8 bases from V and 4 bases from J, the junction contained 4 bases not matched to a gene. The CDR3 has 12 residues. This chain uses TRBV27 with TRBJ1-1; 7 bases align to TRBD1. This sequence originates from a man aged 30-40 years in good health. Sequenced input: blood. The chain's CDR3 is CASGRGGTEAFF. The CDR3 DNA sequence: TGTGCCAGCGGCAGGGGGGGCACTGAAGCTTTCTTT.